Below are 27 T cell receptor beta chains sequenced from a single sample in a study of blood T cell repertoires in COVID-19. TCRdb keeps only in-frame clones here, not all; method: immunoSEQ multiplex PCR. The data contain under 130,000 clones, around 84% of them seen just once; the ten biggest clones take up around 13%. Sample: peripheral blood. The source is a human donor in a cohort sampled during active COVID-19.

The rearrangement joins TRBV3-1 (or the pseudogene TRBV3-2) to TRBJ1-6; 7 positions agree with TRBD1. Unmatched junction bases numbered 14, after V lost 4 bases and J lost 11 bases. This CDR3 spans 16 amino acids. CDR1 LGHDT and CDR2 YNNKEL come from the germline V gene (reference sequence). The CDR3 here is CASSLRTQGGQAPLHF. In DNA form, the CDR3 reads TGTGCCAGCAGCCTAAGGACCCAAGGCGGACAGGCACCCCTCCACTTT.

The V call is TRBV7-2, the J call TRBJ2-1; 8 bases align to TRBD2. The CDR3 consists of 15 residues. CDR1 and CDR2 (germline): SGHTA, FQGNSA. With V trimmed by 8 bases and J by 8 bases, 14 bases remained unmatched. CDR3 amino acids: CASLSSKRGRDEQFF. DNA for the CDR3: TGTGCCAGCCTTTCATCCAAGCGGGGGAGGGATGAGCAGTTCTTC.

This clone appeared once. The chain joins TRBV19 to TRBJ1-5; D might be TRBD1 (5 bases). This CDR3 contains 15 residues. V lost 4 bases and J lost 4, with 14 bases in between. Germline V gene data show CDR1 as LNHDA and CDR2 as SQIVND (reference sequence). CDR3: CASSTVGLRNQPQHF. The CDR3 nucleotides read TGTGCCAGTAGTACGGTGGGGCTGAGGAATCAGCCCCAGCATTTT.

V and J are TRBV2 and TRBJ2-1, with D perhaps TRBD1 (7 bases). The CDR3 loop spans 15 amino acids. The ends were cut back, 3 bases at V and 1 base at J, with 10 bases in the middle. The V gene's germline CDR1 is SNHLY and CDR2 FYNNEI. CDR3 region: CASSDRGASYNEQFF. DNA for the CDR3: TGTGCCAGCAGTGACAGGGGGGCTTCCTACAATGAGCAGTTCTTC.

The gene calls are TRBV5-4 and TRBJ2-1, with 13 bases aligning to TRBD2. The V segment lost 3 bases and the J segment 5 bases; nucleotides outside the gene matches: 8. The germline V gene has CDR1 SGHNT and CDR2 YYREEE (reference sequence). The CDR3 contains 17 residues. The CDR3 DNA reads TGTGCCAGCAGCTATGGACTAGCGGGGGCCTATAACAATGAGCAGTTCTTC. Translation gives CASSYGLAGAYNNEQFF.

About this clone: Other DNA sequences in this specimen translate into the identical CDR3. The rearrangement uses TRBV7-3 and TRBJ2-3, with 8 bases aligning to TRBD2. The V gene end was trimmed by 3 bases and the J gene end by 0 bases; junction bases not matched to a gene: 2. Germline values: CDR1 SGHTA, CDR2 FQGTGA. The CDR3 loop spans 15 amino acids. In nucleotides, the CDR3 is TGTGCCAGCAGCTTGGCGGGGGGAAGCACAGATACGCAGTATTTT. As protein: CASSLAGGSTDTQYF.

The chain uses TRBV11-1 and TRBJ2-1, with TRBD2 identical over 7 bases. The CDR3 length is 16 residues. Looked up from germline, CDR1 is SGHAT and CDR2 is FQDESV (reference sequence). The ends lost 2 bases at V and 2 bases at J; junction bases unmatched: 6. The CDR3 bases are TGTGCCAGCAGCTTATCGGGACTAAGGGCCTACAATGAGCAGTTCTTC. Protein product: CASSLSGLRAYNEQFF.

This chain links TRBV4-1 with TRBJ1-3; no clear D gene. The CDR3 totals 19 residues. Trimming took 3 bases from V and 1 from J, leaving 22 bases between them. Germline V gives CDR1 MGHRA, CDR2 YSYEKL. The CDR3 protein is CASSQLNPRVSKSGNTIYF. CDR3 nucleotide sequence: TGCGCCAGCAGCCAGCTCAACCCCCGGGTCTCGAAATCTGGAAACACCATATATTTT.

This clone showed up just once. The chain uses TRBV5-8 and TRBJ2-5; 11 bases line up with TRBD2. Germline V gene sequence: CDR1 SGHTS, CDR2 YDEGEE. J was trimmed by 5 bases and V by 0 bases; bases with no gene match: 9. The CDR3 has 17 amino acids. CDR3 DNA sequence: TGTGCCAGCAGCTTGGGTCTAGCGGGGGGTATTCTGGAGACCCAGTACTTC. Protein sequence: CASSLGLAGGILETQYF.

This clone was detected a few times. The chain links TRBV2 to TRBJ1-6; 10 bases line up with TRBD1. There are 16 residues in the CDR3. Germline trimming cut 6 bases from V and 0 bases from J; bases unmatched to any gene: 2. Germline CDR1 is SNHLY and CDR2 is FYNNEI. CDR3 sequence (DNA): TGTGCCAGCAGGGACAGGGGGAGCTCCTATAATTCACCCCTCCACTTT. Protein sequence: CASRDRGSSYNSPLHF.

J is TRBJ1-1 and V is TRBV11-2; 7 nucleotides agree with TRBD1. From germline, CDR1 is SGHAT and CDR2 FQNNGV. This CDR3 is built from 15 residues. J was trimmed by 0 bases and V by 5 bases; bases with no gene match: 6. As DNA, the CDR3 is TGTGCCAGCAGCCCTAGACAGGGTCTGAACACTGAAGCTTTCTTT. This translates into CASSPRQGLNTEAFF.

The V and J genes are TRBV5-1 and TRBJ1-1; 7 nucleotides agree with TRBD1. The junction had 9 bases not matched to a gene; V was cut back by 4 bases and J by 0 bases. Germline V lookup: CDR1 SGHRS, CDR2 YFSETQ. The CDR3 contains 16 residues. CDR3 protein: CASSRFSTGVNTEAFF. CDR3 coding DNA: TGCGCCAGCAGCCGGTTCTCCACAGGGGTGAACACTGAAGCTTTCTTT.

The rearrangement joins TRBV3-1 (or the pseudogene TRBV3-2) to TRBJ2-6, with TRBD2 matching 13 bases. CDR1 LGHDT and CDR2 YNNKEL come from the germline V gene (reference sequence). This CDR3 has 18 amino acids. Germline trimming cut 4 bases from V and 0 bases from J; bases unmatched to any gene: 3. CDR3 protein: CASSPTSGGISGANVLTF. Written as DNA, the CDR3 is TGTGCCAGCAGCCCGACTAGCGGGGGGATCTCTGGGGCCAACGTCCTGACTTTC.

The chain employs TRBV11-2 and TRBJ1-1; 8 nucleotides match TRBD1. V shed 7 bases, J shed 0 bases, and the junction held 7 bases outside the gene matches. Germline lookup yields CDR1 SGHAT and CDR2 FQNNGV. The CDR3 consists of 15 residues. The CDR3: CASKNNRGLNTEAFF. CDR3 nucleotide sequence: TGTGCCAGCAAAAATAACAGGGGGTTGAACACTGAAGCTTTCTTT. The whole variable domain, remainder taken from reference TRBV11-2 and TRBJ1-1, is EAGVAQSPRYKIIEKRQSVAFWCNPISGHATLYWYQQILGQGPKLLIQFQNNGVVDDSQLPKDRFSAERLKGVDSTLKIQPAKLEDSAVYLCASKNNRGLNTEAFFGQGTRLTVV.

The V call is TRBV18, the J call TRBJ1-1; possibly TRBD1 for D (5 bases). There are 15 residues in the CDR3. With 3 bases removed from V and 11 bases from J, the gap between germline ends came to 22 bases. CDR1 is KGHSH and CDR2 is LQKENI in the germline V gene. In DNA form, the CDR3 reads TGTGCCAGCTCACCTATCCTACACCGGGACTCCGAGGCTTTCTTT. This sequence encodes CASSPILHRDSEAFF.

This clone showed up just once. The V and J genes are TRBV21-1 and TRBJ2-5; the D call TRBD1 from the table was never checked on the DNA. TRBV21-1 has pseudogene status. The CDR3 contains 16 residues. CDR3 protein: CASSPPPDRGVETQYF. CDR3 DNA sequence: TGTGCCAGCAGCCCGCCTCCGGACAGGGGGGTGGAGACCCAGTACTTC.

This rearrangement joins TRBV28 to TRBJ1-6, with D possibly TRBD1 on 5 matching bases. CDR3 length: 14 residues. V lost 7 bases, J lost 5 bases, and 12 bases lay in between. Germline CDR1 reads MDHEN; CDR2 reads SYDVKM. The CDR3 reads CASNTGLNNSPLHF. For the CDR3, the DNA is TGTGCCAGCAATACGGGACTCAATAATTCACCCCTCCACTTT.

This clone is a singleton in its sample. V and J are TRBV6-4 and TRBJ1-2; D is unclear. This CDR3 contains 13 residues. Trimming took 6 bases from V and 4 from J, leaving 12 bases between them. CDR1 and CDR2 (germline): MRHNA, SNTAGT. CDR3 loop: CASSGGPTYGYTF. CDR3 sequence (DNA): TGTGCCAGCAGCGGAGGACCCACCTATGGCTACACCTTC.

V gene TRBV7-9 combines with J gene TRBJ2-1; D may be TRBD2 (6 bases). Trimming cost V 1 base and J 8 bases, with 24 bases left between them. Germline CDR1 is SEHNR and CDR2 is FQNEAQ (reference sequence). The CDR3 spans 18 residues. CDR3 sequence: CASSLGLGGASHLDEQFF. As DNA, the CDR3 is TGTGCCAGCAGCTTAGGGCTCGGAGGGGCATCCCACTTGGATGAGCAGTTCTTC.

This rearrangement joins TRBV19 to TRBJ1-2; possibly TRBD1 for D (5 bases). V was trimmed by 5 bases and J by 4 bases, leaving 23 bases between them. Germline CDR1 and CDR2: LNHDA and SQIVND (reference sequence). The CDR3 contains 17 residues. The CDR3 protein is CASSLFYSPQGIYGYTF. CDR3 nucleotides: TGTGCCAGTAGTTTATTCTACTCCCCCCAGGGAATCTATGGCTACACCTTC.

The gene calls are TRBV6-6 and TRBJ1-5; TRBD1 might be the D (5 bases). Trimming stripped 3 bases from V and 2 bases from J, with 11 bases between. Germline V CDR1 and CDR2: MNHNY, SVGAGI (reference sequence). This CDR3 has 15 amino acids. DNA of the CDR3: TGTGCCAGCAGTTATAGGCAGGGCCGCAATCAGCCCCAGCATTTT. Its protein is CASSYRQGRNQPQHF.

This chain uses TRBV20-1 with TRBJ2-1; tentatively, D is TRBD1 (5 bases). Trimming removed 3 bases at V and 7 bases at J, with 10 bases between. The CDR3 has 12 amino acids. Germline V lookup: CDR1 DFQATT, CDR2 SNEGSKA (reference sequence). The CDR3 sequence: CSASFRQNEQFF. The DNA of the CDR3 is TGCAGTGCTAGTTTTAGACAGAATGAGCAGTTCTTC.

This chain connects TRBV2 to TRBJ2-1, with 9 nucleotides matching TRBD1. V lost 6 bases to trimming and J lost 2 bases; unmatched junction nucleotides: 5. The CDR3 is 15 amino acids. The V gene's germline CDR1 is SNHLY and CDR2 FYNNEI. The DNA for the CDR3 is TGTGCCAGCAGCGGGGACAGGGTGACCTACAATGAGCAGTTCTTC. It encodes CASSGDRVTYNEQFF.

In regard to this clone: The germline gene is not matched at one end of the junction; a read error may be the cause. The gene calls are TRBV5-1 and TRBJ1-2, with D hard to call. Germline V gene sequence: CDR1 SGHRS, CDR2 YFSETQ. CDR3 length: 15 amino acids. CDR3 coding DNA: TGCGCCAGCAGGTTGGGCCCTACCGCGCCCTATGGCTACACCTTC. This translates into CASRLGPTAPYGYTF.

The V gene is TRBV7-3, the J gene TRBJ2-1; 10 bases are shared with TRBD2. The CDR3 runs to 17 residues. Trimming took 1 base from V and 6 from J; bases not matched to a gene: 9. Germline V CDR1 and CDR2: SGHTA, FQGTGA. CDR3 in DNA: TGTGCCAGCAGCTTAAAGGCTAGCGGGGGCTCCATCAATGAGCAGTTCTTC. Its translation is CASSLKASGGSINEQFF.

The V and J genes are TRBV18 and TRBJ1-2, with 7 bases fitting TRBD1. The CDR3 has 15 amino acids. CDR1 is KGHSH, CDR2 LQKENI, per germline. V was pared by 3 bases and J by 2 bases, with 6 bases of the junction left unmatched. The CDR3 loop reads CASSPYGTENYGYTF. Written as DNA, the CDR3 is TGTGCCAGCTCACCTTATGGGACAGAAAACTATGGCTACACCTTC.

V is TRBV7-8 and J is TRBJ1-5; D remains ambiguous. CDR1 SGHVS and CDR2 FQNEAQ come from the germline V gene. CDR3 length equals 16 residues. The germline V and J ends were trimmed by 2 bases and 5 bases, with 16 bases remaining between them. The CDR3 coding sequence is TGTGCCAGCAGCTTATCTATCCGGGGAGTTGATCAGCCCCAGCATTTT. As protein: CASSLSIRGVDQPQHF.